Listed below are T cell receptor beta chains from one sample, sequenced in a study of response to subunit inactivated influenza vaccine. TCRdb fed the RT-PCR reads into MiXCR, producing one record per CDR3 protein. The data show approximately 490,000 distinct CDR3 sequences, around 7.9% seen once. This sample comprised PBMCs from blood, obtained around 25 months after vaccination. The receptors derive from a man aged 50 to 69 who received an inactivated influenza vaccine. CDR3s include the opening cysteine and the closing phenylalanine or tryptophan. Fields, in order: J gene, V gene, D gene, CDR3 protein. D genes are given only for firm matches.

TRBJ1-1 | TRBV6-5 | - | CASISAGGKAFF
TRBJ2-3 | TRBV4-2 | TRBD2 | CASSPRGLAENTDTQYF
TRBJ2-3 | TRBV28 | TRBD1 | CASSLRTGGAGDTQYF
TRBJ2-5 | TRBV5-1 | - | CASRWGTVETQYF
TRBJ1-1 | TRBV5-1 | - | CASSLEGGEHSEAFF
TRBJ2-2 | TRBV5-1 | TRBD1 | CASSPGTGNGELFF
TRBJ2-2 | TRBV29-1 | - | CSVIGQGNTGELFF
TRBJ2-3 | TRBV11-1 | TRBD2 | CASSRVPGLAGGITDTQYF
TRBJ2-1 | TRBV12-3/TRBV12-4 | - | CASSLGGVGFF
TRBJ2-4 | TRBV7-9 | - | CASSLTPQIAKNIQYF
TRBJ1-6 | TRBV18 | - | CASSPGTEHSPLHF
TRBJ2-1 | TRBV5-5 | - | CASSFGVGGLGFF
TRBJ1-1 | TRBV7-2 | - | CASSLTNLRNAEAFF
TRBJ2-5 | TRBV3-1 | - | CASSVTRFETQYF
TRBJ2-1 | TRBV11-3 | TRBD1 | CASAPGGISYNEQFF
TRBJ2-7 | TRBV10-3 | TRBD1 | CAISEFTGGYEQYF
TRBJ2-3 | TRBV7-2 | TRBD2 | CASARGDYDTDTQYF
TRBJ2-7 | TRBV20-1 | - | CSARDSLALHYEQYF
TRBJ1-1 | TRBV4-1 | - | CASSQDGRGDLRAFF
TRBJ2-7 | TRBV20-1 | - | CSAREPVYYEQYF
TRBJ1-5 | TRBV6-2/TRBV6-3 | - | CASSSAGKVGNQPQHF
TRBJ2-1 | TRBV2 | TRBD1 | CASSKTGTGGTLGSYNEQFF
TRBJ2-7 | TRBV5-1 | - | CASSKPDGYEQYF
TRBJ2-7 | TRBV15 | - | CAASRDLGNAYEQYF
TRBJ2-7 | TRBV19 | - | CAHRGLFEQYF
TRBJ2-1 | TRBV11-1 | TRBD2 | CASSFLSGRTSSYNEQFF
TRBJ1-4 | TRBV29-1 | TRBD1 | CSVQGQGASKLFF
TRBJ2-5 | TRBV30 | TRBD2 | CAWRVAGALQETQYF